The 23 T cell receptor beta chains listed next were all sequenced from one sample in a study of cytomegalovirus exposure and HLA in healthy donors. The study ran its PCR with 60 Vbeta and 13 Jbeta primers. This table comes from immunoSEQ multiplex PCR, and its TCRdb copy is limited to in-frame clones, with some not included. The data hold approximately 69,000 clones, with around four fifths observed a single time. Specimen: PBMCs. These TCRs come from a woman in her twenties or thirties in good health and CMV-seropositive.

This CDR3 is CASSPFLQGRGSAFF. CDR3 in DNA: TGTGCCAGCAGTCCATTCCTCCAGGGGAGAGGTTCAGCTTTCTTT. This chain joins TRBV28 and TRBJ1-1, with D tentatively TRBD1 (6 bases). V shed 5 bases and J shed 10 bases, with 23 bases lying between them. Germline CDR1 reads MDHEN; CDR2 reads SYDVKM. This CDR3 is 15 amino acids long. Together with reference TRBV28 and TRBJ1-1, the CDR3 gives the full variable domain: DVKVTQSSRYLVKRTGEKVFLECVQDMDHENMFWYRQDPGLGLRLIYFSYDVKMKEKGDIPEGYSVSREKKERFSLILESASTNQTSMYLCASSPFLQGRGSAFFGQGTRLTVV.

The rearrangement joins TRBV9 to TRBJ2-6, with no clear D. V was shortened by 3 bases and J by 5 bases, with 15 bases between the two germline ends. This CDR3 contains 16 residues. Germline CDR1 and CDR2: SGDLS and YYNGEE. The CDR3 loop reads CASSAPLAHRANVLTF. The CDR3 DNA follows: TGTGCCAGCAGCGCCCCCCTCGCGCATAGGGCCAACGTCCTGACTTTC.

J is TRBJ2-5 and V is TRBV11-3, with TRBD2 identical over 7 bases. The CDR3 length is 13 residues. Germline assignment: CDR1 SGHNT and CDR2 YENEEA. J lost 8 bases, V lost 5 bases, and 8 bases had no gene match. CDR3 DNA sequence: TGTGCCAGCAGCGTGGCGGGAGTGCAAACCCAGTACTTC. Protein sequence: CASSVAGVQTQYF.

V gene TRBV19 combines with J gene TRBJ1-4, with 8 positions matching TRBD1. Germline V gene sequence: CDR1 LNHDA, CDR2 SQIVND (reference sequence). Trimming took 6 bases from V and 8 from J; bases not matched to a gene: 14. CDR3 length equals 16 residues. The CDR3 loop is CASSRQGNLGGEKLFF. The CDR3 bases are TGTGCCAGTAGCCGACAGGGGAATTTAGGCGGAGAAAAACTGTTTTTT.

This chain connects TRBV4-1 to TRBJ2-1, with a weak D call TRBD2 (6 bases). CDR1 and CDR2 from the germline V gene are MGHRA and YSYEKL. This CDR3 is built from 14 residues. V was pared by 8 bases and J by 3 bases, with 14 bases between. The CDR3, as DNA: TGCGCCAGCCAACGGGACTTAAACTACAATGAGCAGTTCTTC. Translation: CASQRDLNYNEQFF.

This sequence joins TRBV5-1 and TRBJ2-3; D is perhaps TRBD2 (7 bases). The CDR3 sequence is 16 residues long. Trimming took off 0 bases at V and 2 bases at J, with 13 bases between the two ends. Germline V gene sequence: CDR1 SGHRS, CDR2 YFSETQ. This CDR3 reads CASSLGRGPYTDTQYF. CDR3 coding DNA: TGCGCCAGCAGCTTGGGGCGGGGGCCCTACACAGATACGCAGTATTTT.

The chain combines TRBV27 with TRBJ1-5, with D possibly TRBD1 on 6 matching bases. The germline gives CDR1 MNHEY, CDR2 SMNVEV (reference sequence). The CDR3 has 12 residues. Trimming removed 6 bases at V and 4 bases at J, with 7 bases between. The CDR3 here is CASRTGNQPQHF. The DNA of the CDR3 is TGTGCCAGCAGGACAGGTAATCAGCCCCAGCATTTT.

V usage is TRBV15 and J usage is TRBJ1-3, with a possible D match to TRBD1 (5 bases). Germline V lookup: CDR1 LNHNV, CDR2 YYDKDF (reference sequence). The V end lost 3 bases, the J end lost 4 bases, and 13 bases lay between the germline ends. The CDR3 sequence is 15 residues long. The CDR3 sequence is CATSSSRVPGNTIYF. CDR3 nucleotide sequence: TGTGCCACCAGCAGCAGCAGGGTACCCGGAAACACCATATATTTT.

The V and J genes are TRBV4-2 and TRBJ1-1; the D gene is possibly TRBD1 (5 bases). This CDR3 contains 15 residues. V was pared by 0 bases and J by 1 base, with 9 bases between. Per germline, CDR1 LGHNA and CDR2 YNFKEQ. CDR3 coding DNA: TGTGCCAGCAGCCAAGACGCGACAGCGAACACTGAAGCTTTCTTT. Translating it yields CASSQDATANTEAFF.

The J gene is TRBJ1-2, the V gene TRBV19; D call uncertain. CDR1 and CDR2 (germline): LNHDA, SQIVND (reference sequence). The CDR3 consists of 13 residues. V gave up 3 bases and J gave up 1 base, with 6 bases separating them. Here the CDR3 reads CASSITVNYGYTF. The CDR3 DNA reads TGTGCCAGTAGTATCACAGTTAACTATGGCTACACCTTC.

The chain employs TRBV4-1 and TRBJ2-3, with D possibly TRBD2 on 5 matching bases. Between the trimmed V and J ends, which lost 0 bases and 0 bases, there was a span of 10 bases. The germline gives CDR1 MGHRA, CDR2 YSYEKL. The length of the CDR3 is 16 residues. The CDR3 sequence: CASSQDSGSSTDTQYF. DNA of the CDR3: TGCGCCAGCAGCCAAGATTCGGGGTCTAGCACAGATACGCAGTATTTT.

The V and J genes are TRBV19 and TRBJ1-2, with TRBD1 as a possible D gene (5 bases). CDR3 length equals 12 residues. The germline V gene has CDR1 LNHDA and CDR2 SQIVND (reference sequence). Trimming removed 6 bases from V and 4 bases from J, with 9 bases in between. This CDR3 reads CASSPQGYGYTF. The CDR3 region has the DNA TGTGCCAGTAGCCCTCAGGGCTATGGCTACACCTTC.

This CDR3 reads CASSTRTSARLPEELFF. The CDR3 DNA is TGTGCCAGCAGCACTCGGACTAGCGCCCGCCTGCCCGAGGAGCTGTTTTTT. This sequence joins TRBV9 and TRBJ2-2; 9 bases are a match to TRBD2. V was clipped by 4 bases and J by 10 bases; unmatched bases: 17. The CDR3 length is 17 residues. From germline, CDR1 is SGDLS and CDR2 YYNGEE.

The rearrangement links TRBV4-2 to TRBJ1-3; no reliable D call. The V end was cut by 7 bases, the J end by 1 base, with 8 bases between. Germline-derived CDR1 and CDR2 are LGHNA and YNFKEQ. This CDR3 region has 13 residues. The DNA of the CDR3 is TGTGCCAGCAAGTCCGCGTCTGGAAACACCATATATTTT. This encodes CASKSASGNTIYF.

V usage is TRBV29-1 and J usage is TRBJ2-7, with a tentative D call TRBD2 (7 bases). CDR1 and CDR2 from the germline V gene are SQVTM and ANQGSEA. The CDR3 is made up of 14 amino acids. The ends were cut back, 4 bases at V and 4 bases at J, with 17 bases in the middle. The CDR3 here is CSVALGGGGYEQYF. The CDR3 DNA is TGCAGCGTTGCTCTAGGGGGGGGCGGTTACGAGCAGTACTTC.

In this sample, this clone turned up a few times. This chain's CDR3 is CASSELESGRAHEQFF. CDR3 in DNA: TGTGCCAGCAGTGAATTGGAAAGCGGGAGGGCCCATGAGCAGTTCTTC. This sequence joins TRBV25-1 and TRBJ2-1; 10 positions agree with TRBD2. Germline CDR1 and CDR2: MGHDK and SYGVNS. Trimming removed 1 base from V and 8 bases from J; junction bases left unmatched: 8. This CDR3 spans 16 amino acids.

V is TRBV6-5 and J is TRBJ2-1; 9 bases fit TRBD2. The CDR3 is 14 residues long. Trimming removed 4 bases from V and 4 bases from J; junction bases left unmatched: 2. Germline V CDR1 and CDR2: MNHEY, SVGAGI. The CDR3 nucleotides read TGTGCCAGCAGTTCCCTAGCGGGGTACAATGAGCAGTTCTTC. The encoded protein is CASSSLAGYNEQFF.

The sample holds a few counts of this clone. This sequence joins TRBV27 and TRBJ2-5, with 7 nucleotides matching TRBD2. Per germline, CDR1 MNHEY and CDR2 SMNVEV (reference sequence). Germline trimming cut 3 bases from V and 7 bases from J; bases unmatched to any gene: 8. This CDR3 is 14 amino acids long. This CDR3 is CASSFGTTFGTQYF. CDR3 in DNA: TGTGCCAGCAGTTTCGGGACTACGTTCGGGACCCAGTACTTC.

The gene calls are TRBV9 and TRBJ2-7, with D perhaps TRBD2 (5 bases). With 6 bases removed from V and 3 bases from J, the gap between germline ends came to 13 bases. Germline values: CDR1 SGDLS, CDR2 YYNGEE. The CDR3 runs to 13 residues. The CDR3 reads CASTRAGSYEQYF. The CDR3 nucleotides are TGTGCCAGCACGAGGGCTGGAAGCTACGAGCAGTACTTC. The whole variable domain, remainder taken from reference TRBV9 and TRBJ2-7, is DSGVTQTPKHLITATGQRVTLRCSPRSGDLSVYWYQQSLDQGLQFLIQYYNGEERAKGNILERFSAQQFPDLHSELNLSSLELGDSALYFCASTRAGSYEQYFGPGTRLTVT.

The chain has TRBV30 and TRBJ2-1, with D perhaps TRBD2 (5 bases). V was shortened by 1 base and J by 4 bases, with 14 bases between the two germline ends. CDR3 length equals 15 residues. Per the germline V gene, CDR1 is GTSNPN and CDR2 is SVGIG (reference sequence). The CDR3 DNA reads TGTGCCTGGAGTGCCTATCTAGCCCTATACAATGAGCAGTTCTTC. Translated, it gives CAWSAYLALYNEQFF.

This chain joins TRBV15 and TRBJ1-1; TRBD1 is a possible D gene (6 bases). Germline V gene data show CDR1 as LNHNV and CDR2 as YYDKDF (reference sequence). V lost 0 bases, J lost 10 bases, and 12 bases lay in between. The CDR3 extends over 13 amino acids. The CDR3 protein is CATSRDRQGIAFF. DNA for the CDR3: TGTGCCACCAGCAGAGATAGGCAGGGGATAGCTTTCTTT. The whole variable domain, remainder taken from reference TRBV15 and TRBJ1-1, is DAMVIQNPRYQVTQFGKPVTLSCSQTLNHNVMYWYQQKSSQAPKLLFHYYDKDFNNEADTPDNFQSRRPNTSFCFLDIRSPGLGDTAMYLCATSRDRQGIAFFGQGTRLTVV.

The rearrangement links TRBV7-2 to TRBJ2-2; perhaps TRBD2 as D (6 bases). The germline V gene encodes CDR1 SGHTA and CDR2 FQGNSA. Trimming removed 1 base from V and 6 bases from J, with 12 bases in between. This CDR3 region has 15 residues. CDR3 protein: CASSLGLVRAGELFF. CDR3 nucleotides: TGTGCCAGCAGCTTAGGACTAGTGAGGGCCGGGGAGCTGTTTTTT.

This chain joins TRBV28 and TRBJ1-5; no definite D call. Germline V CDR1 and CDR2: MDHEN, SYDVKM. CDR3 length: 15 amino acids. V lost 6 bases, J lost 0 bases, and 12 bases lay in between. The CDR3 spells CASSPGLYSNQPQHF. CDR3 in DNA: TGTGCCAGCAGCCCAGGACTGTATAGCAATCAGCCCCAGCATTTT.